This TCR beta chain was sequenced during a study of T cell changes during pregnancy in multiple sclerosis. Repertoires were generated with immunoSEQ multiplex PCR, while TCRdb's copy carries only in-frame clones and drops some. The sample has about 39,000 clones, 85% to 95% seen once. The germline gives CDR1 SGDLS, CDR2 YYNGEE. CDR3 length: 15 amino acids. Unmatched junction bases numbered 4, after V lost 2 bases and J lost 2 bases. The material sequenced was CD4+ T cells from peripheral blood mononuclear cells, taken in the first trimester of pregnancy. This TCR derives from a female donor with multiple sclerosis, enrolled in a pregnancy study. The rearrangement uses TRBV9 and TRBJ2-1; 7 positions match TRBD1. The CDR3 is CASSVRDSPYNEQFF. CDR3 bases: TGTGCCAGCAGCGTCCGGGACAGCCCCTACAATGAGCAGTTCTTC.